This T cell receptor beta chain was identified in a study of blood T cells in healthy people across ages (dated by TCRdb to the mid-2010s). For context, the study as a whole: In model experiments, roughly one uniquely barcoded TCR beta cDNA molecule per two T cells was captured by template switching. Two additional independent replicas of 1 million unique cDNA reads from the same blood draw were analyzed for two donors (one aged 18 to 29 and one aged 80 or older). The donors were divided into four age groups: young (average around 15 years), middle-aged (under 40), aged (approximately 59) and long-lived (about 84). To avoid experimental bias, donors of different ages were spread randomly across the sequencing lanes. Age-related changes in TCR beta repertoire diversity were measured in the study by deep sequencing normalized with unique cDNA molecular identifiers.

Systemically healthy Caucasian individuals from Russia, around 38 in total and aged 6 to 90 years, were included as donors. Each donor gave ten milliliters of peripheral blood, collected into EDTA-treated Vacutainer tubes. PBMCs were isolated by Ficoll-Paque density-gradient centrifugation, with at least 7 million obtained per sample. Total RNA, at least 6 micrograms per sample, was extracted from PBMCs with Trizol reagent. For every donor, flow cytometry on a PBMC aliquot measured the percentage of naive CD45RAhigh/CD27high T cells. Results and caveats for the whole study, not just this receptor: As age increased, observed TCR beta diversity per million T cells dropped in a roughly linear way, and a significant reduction was already evident by age approximately 40. The CMV infection status of donors was not known, potentially confounding age-related changes in expanded clonotypes. There was a strong correlation between observed TCR beta diversity and the percentage of naive T cells measured by flow cytometry. Total diversity estimates from one million sequenced T cells were considered lower bounds and underestimates. Compared with the aged group, more naive CD4+ T cells, fewer expanded clones and increased TCR diversity were shown by the long-lived group, suggesting age selection. Since profiling was done on bulk unsorted PBMCs, naive and antigen-experienced compartments could not be conclusively compared.

This clonotype was picked up a small number of times. Its recognized antigen is unknown. Base qualities are missing; no much larger clone stands one base away. The protocol used for the library was 5' RACE. Data came from an Illumina HiSeq 2500. A second PCR of roughly 6 to 11 cycles was run with a J-beta primer mix and a sample-barcoded 5' primer. Each TCR beta cDNA molecule received a unique molecular identifier from a template-switch 5' adaptor carrying 12 random nucleotides. Each sample yielded at least 2.5 million CDR3-containing paired-end reads. First-strand cDNA synthesis was performed from all RNA using the Mint cDNA synthesis kit, with priming by a TRBC-specific oligonucleotide. Following uracil-DNA glycosylase treatment, a first 18-cycle PCR with universal primers M1SS and BC2_uni_R was performed on all cDNA. On the study's bioinformatics: For normalization, 1 million high-quality reads were randomly selected from each sample, with every read carrying a distinct molecular identifier. Instead of being binned into consensus sequences, reads that shared molecular identifiers were thrown out. MiTCR, set to a Q25 quality threshold and the strictest error-elimination algorithm, was used for CDR3 identification, clonotype clustering and error correction. A nonparametric unseen species model with Euler transformation was used to estimate lower-bound total TCR beta diversity. TCRdb reworked the public reads: Q25 trimming with fastp, MiXCR clone assembly, productive beta chains retained. Identical CDR3 proteins give one entry, which carries the most common genes and DNA. Clone size and V and J calls follow TCRdb, not the original study. For this sample there are around 800,000 distinct CDR3 sequences; about 48% appear just once. Around 40% of the sample lies in the top ten.

Its CDR3 holds 13 amino acids, cysteine through phenylalanine. Only the CDR3 region is kept as DNA, spanning 39 bases read in frame from base 1. Via the germline V gene, CDR1 is SGHDN and CDR2 FVKESK. The junction shows trimming of 7 bases on V and 2 bases on J, plus 10 bases between the germline ends. Material: blood. The V and J segments used are TRBV14 and TRBJ2-3, with TRBD2 tentatively as D gene (5 bases match). The source is an elderly man in good health. The DNA sequence is given as TGTGCCAGCAAGAGAGCGGCCACAGATACGCAGTATTTT. Its coded protein is CASKRAATDTQYF.